The clone carrying this T cell receptor beta chain was seen ten or more times. As yet, its antigen is unknown. This entry is derived from a study of T cells in Graves' hyperthyroidism and ophthalmopathy. Findings and caveats of the study: A model using 13 V-J features told ophthalmopathy apart from stable hyperthyroidism.

What was amplified from RNA transcripts were TCR beta CDR3 regions. During a first-round RT-PCR of the TCR CDR3, the HTBI primer set was used. Each CDR3 protein is one row after TCRdb ran MiXCR on the multiplex PCR reads. This sample yields more than 300,000 distinct CDR3 sequences, of which under 15% are seen a single time; 9.2% belongs to the top ten. Patients counted as stable if ophthalmopathy did not develop within 18 months. The CDR3 length is 14 residues. Germline V lookup: CDR1 KGHDR, CDR2 SFDVKD. Deletions cut 6 bases from V and 1 base from J, with 11 bases between. The specimen sequenced was blood. The TCR was taken from a woman aged 18-35 years with Graves' hyperthyroidism. This chain joins TRBV24-1 and TRBJ2-5; the D gene is possibly TRBD1 (5 bases). The CDR3 here is CATSKGQTQETQYF. DNA for the CDR3: TGTGCCACCAGTAAGGGGCAGACCCAAGAGACCCAGTACTTC.